The entry below gives a single T cell receptor beta chain sequence along with its context. This entry is derived from a study of blood T cell repertoires in COVID-19. As handled by the study authors: Quantification of nucleated cells was approximated via reference gene primer amplification. The data were produced by immunoSEQ multiplex PCR, yet TCRdb's version contains in-frame clones alone and is incomplete. V and J calls and clone size are as listed in that table; D and trimming were resolved from the DNA. The sample consists of around 190,000 clones, about nine tenths of them appearing once. The CDR3 runs 14 residues. The germline CDR1 and CDR2 sequences are SNHLY and FYNNEI. V shed 1 base and J 4 bases; nucleotides not matched to a gene: 3.

This sequence originates from a young man with acute COVID-19. V is TRBV2 and J is TRBJ1-2; 7 bases are shared with TRBD1. The sequenced sample was PBMCs or T cells enriched from blood (not recorded which). CDR3 DNA: TGTGCCAGCAGTGAAGGGACAGGCTTCTATGGCTACACCTTC. Encoded protein: CASSEGTGFYGYTF.